This T cell receptor beta chain was captured by sequencing in a study of shared clonotypes between healthy human individuals. TCRdb's copy holds only in-frame clones and misses some; the assay was immunoSEQ multiplex PCR. The table lists a few million clones, 93% of them singletons. Per germline, CDR1 LNHDA and CDR2 SQIVND (reference sequence). This CDR3 region has 14 residues. V was clipped by 10 bases and J by 4 bases; unmatched bases: 10. This receptor was obtained from a man between 18 and 35 years old in good health. Some clones in this sample may be carry-over from other donors' samples. Source material: naive CD4+ T cells from PBMCs. The subset is: CD45RA+ positively selected. The genes are TRBV19 and TRBJ1-2; 9 nucleotides agree with TRBD1. The CDR3 coding sequence is TGTGCCACTAGACCGGGACAGGGAACCTATGGCTACACCTTC. Translating gives CATRPGQGTYGYTF.